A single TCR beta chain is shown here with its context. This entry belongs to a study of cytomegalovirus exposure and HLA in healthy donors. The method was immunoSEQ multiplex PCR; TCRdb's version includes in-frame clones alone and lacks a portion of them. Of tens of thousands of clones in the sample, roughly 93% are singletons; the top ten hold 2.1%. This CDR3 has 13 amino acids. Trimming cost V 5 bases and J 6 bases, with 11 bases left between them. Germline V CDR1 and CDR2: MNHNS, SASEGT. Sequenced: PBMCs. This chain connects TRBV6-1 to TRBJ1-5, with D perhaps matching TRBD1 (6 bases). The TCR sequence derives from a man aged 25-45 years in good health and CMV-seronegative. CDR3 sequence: CASSLLRGQPQHF. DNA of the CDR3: TGTGCCAGCAGTCTCCTCAGGGGTCAGCCCCAGCATTTT.